Following are 28 T cell receptor beta chains from one sample sequenced in a study of response to subunit inactivated influenza vaccine. TCRdb called the RT-PCR reads again in MiXCR, with one record for every CDR3 protein. Of approximately 500,000 distinct CDR3 sequences in the sample, 12% to 15% are singletons; the top ten hold over 8.5%. The starting material was PBMCs from blood, obtained about 12 days after vaccination. The source of these receptors is a man aged 50 to 59 who received an inactivated influenza vaccine.

This chain connects TRBV7-8 to TRBJ2-7; D assignment may be TRBD1 or TRBD2 (5 bases each). The CDR3 totals 14 residues. The V gene's germline CDR1 is SGHVS and CDR2 FQNEAQ. Trimming stripped 5 bases from V and 10 bases from J, with 21 bases between. DNA of the CDR3: TGTGCCAGCAGCCAGGCCAACCGGGACGCAGGCCAGTACTTC. Translated: CASSQANRDAGQYF.

This clonotype appeared a few times. V usage is TRBV4-2 and J usage is TRBJ2-1; 10 positions agree with TRBD1. Germline V gene lookup returns CDR1 LGHNA and CDR2 YNFKEQ. The CDR3 is 16 residues long. J was trimmed by 5 bases and V by 3 bases; bases with no gene match: 7. The CDR3: CASSQEGTGENNEQFF. In nucleotides, the CDR3 is TGTGCCAGCAGCCAGGAAGGGACAGGGGAAAACAATGAGCAGTTCTTC.

The chain has TRBV9 and TRBJ1-4, with TRBD1 matching over 7 bases. V was clipped by 3 bases and J by 8 bases; unmatched bases: 7. The CDR3 totals 14 residues. Germline CDR1 is SGDLS and CDR2 is YYNGEE. The DNA for the CDR3 is TGTGCCAGCAGCGAGGGGGCAGGGCTGGAAAAACTGTTTTTT. Protein product: CASSEGAGLEKLFF.

This clonotype occurred a few times. V gene TRBV20-1 combines with J gene TRBJ2-7; 11 nucleotides align to TRBD2. The V gene end was trimmed by 3 bases and the J gene end by 0 bases; junction bases not matched to a gene: 7. Germline V gene sequence: CDR1 DFQATT, CDR2 SNEGSKA (reference sequence). CDR3 length: 16 residues. The CDR3 spells CSASKTTSGSSYEQYF. The CDR3, as DNA: TGCAGTGCTAGCAAAACTACTAGCGGGAGCTCCTACGAGCAGTACTTC.

The V gene is TRBV21-1, the J gene TRBJ1-5; the table calls TRBD1, which could not be checked here. TRBV21-1 is reported as a pseudogene. The CDR3 totals 19 residues. CDR3 residues: CASSKVHRSVVMSNQPQHF. The CDR3, as DNA: TGTGCCAGCAGCAAAGTACACAGGTCGGTTGTAATGAGCAATCAGCCCCAGCATTTT.

This clonotype was seen once. The V and J genes are TRBV10-3 and TRBJ2-1; D is unclear. Looked up from germline, CDR1 is ENHRY and CDR2 is SYGVKD. Deletions cut 2 bases from V and 7 bases from J, with 12 bases between. The CDR3 sequence is 14 residues long. The CDR3 spells CAISEAPSPNEQFF. As DNA, the CDR3 is TGTGCCATCAGTGAGGCCCCATCCCCGAATGAGCAGTTCTTC.

This clonotype was observed a few times. The chain recombines TRBV12-3 or TRBV12-4 with TRBJ2-5; D not certain. Trimming cost V 5 bases and J 3 bases, with 10 bases left between them. The CDR3 loop spans 13 amino acids. The CDR3 loop reads CASSPDGKETQYF. CDR3 bases: TGTGCCAGCAGTCCGGACGGTAAAGAGACCCAGTACTTC.

This clonotype appeared many times. V is TRBV10-3 and J is TRBJ2-2; D could derive from TRBD1 or TRBD2 (5 bases each). Germline V gives CDR1 ENHRY, CDR2 SYGVKD. Trimming removed 6 bases from V and 6 bases from J, with 17 bases in between. The CDR3 sequence is 15 residues long. CDR3 nucleotides: TGTGCCATCAGGGATCCGGTAAAGGGACCCGGGGAGCTGTTTTTT. Translating gives CAIRDPVKGPGELFF.

This clonotype was detected only a few times. The chain couples TRBV10-3 to TRBJ1-1; 9 bases are shared with TRBD1. Germline lookup yields CDR1 ENHRY and CDR2 SYGVKD. J gave up 3 bases and V 5 bases, and 7 bases lay outside the gene matches. The CDR3 consists of 15 residues. CDR3 in amino acids: CAISPRQGDYTEAFF. CDR3 nucleotide sequence: TGTGCCATCAGTCCACGACAGGGGGATTACACTGAAGCTTTCTTT.

V and J are TRBV20-1 and TRBJ2-1, with D maybe TRBD2 (6 bases). V lost 3 bases and J lost 2, with 11 bases in between. Germline-derived CDR1 and CDR2 are DFQATT and SNEGSKA (reference sequence). The CDR3 has 14 residues. The chain's CDR3 is CSASGSRTYNEQFF. The CDR3 bases are TGCAGTGCTAGCGGGAGCAGGACCTACAATGAGCAGTTCTTC.

This clonotype was recorded at least ten times. The chain carries TRBV4-2 and TRBJ2-5; maybe TRBD2 (5 bases). CDR3 size: 15 residues. Germline CDR1 is LGHNA and CDR2 is YNFKEQ. Trimming left V 1 base short and J 0 bases short, with 9 bases between. The CDR3 here is CASSQGGPNQETQYF. The CDR3 DNA reads TGTGCCAGCAGCCAAGGCGGGCCCAACCAAGAGACCCAGTACTTC.

The genes are TRBV13 and TRBJ1-2, with 12 bases identical to TRBD1. V lost 2 bases and J lost 4; bases outside the gene matches: 2. The germline CDR1 and CDR2 sequences are PRHDT and FYEKMQ (reference sequence). The CDR3 has 15 residues. CDR3 protein: CASSLLGQGAYGYTF. CDR3 bases: TGTGCCAGCAGCTTATTGGGACAGGGGGCCTATGGCTACACCTTC.

The V gene is TRBV15, the J gene TRBJ2-6, with 8 bases matching TRBD1. Germline V gene data show CDR1 as LNHNV and CDR2 as YYDKDF (reference sequence). The V segment lost 0 bases and the J segment 0 bases; nucleotides outside the gene matches: 4. The CDR3 has 18 amino acids. CDR3 region: CATSRDDRGFSGANVLTF. The CDR3 DNA reads TGTGCCACCAGCAGAGATGACAGGGGTTTCTCTGGGGCCAACGTCCTGACTTTC.

This sequence joins TRBV3-1 and TRBJ2-7; possibly TRBD2 for D (5 bases). This CDR3 is 13 amino acids long. Trimming shortened V by 0 bases and J by 6 bases, and 9 bases separated the two germline ends. Germline-derived CDR1 and CDR2 are LGHDT and YNNKEL (reference sequence). CDR3 in amino acids: CASSQDLGAEQYF. The CDR3 DNA follows: TGTGCCAGCAGCCAAGACCTGGGAGCCGAGCAGTACTTC.

This clonotype was counted ten times or more. The rearrangement uses TRBV20-1 and TRBJ2-3; D is uncertain. The length of the CDR3 is 13 residues. Germline-derived CDR1 and CDR2 are DFQATT and SNEGSKA (reference sequence). Trimming shortened V by 1 base and J by 6 bases, and 11 bases separated the two germline ends. The CDR3 spells CSARAPPPDTQYF. In DNA form, the CDR3 reads TGCAGTGCTAGAGCCCCCCCCCCGGATACGCAGTATTTT.

The genes are TRBV6-2 or TRBV6-3 and TRBJ1-5, with unresolved D. This CDR3 has 14 amino acids. The germline V gene has CDR1 MNHEY and CDR2 SVGEGT. Between the trimmed V and J ends, which lost 2 bases and 5 bases, there was a span of 10 bases. CDR3 loop: CASSYLQEYQPQHF. The DNA of the CDR3 is TGTGCCAGCAGTTACCTCCAGGAGTATCAGCCCCAGCATTTT.

This clonotype was detected only a few times. The rearrangement uses TRBV7-9 and TRBJ1-2, with D possibly being TRBD1 (5 bases). There are 13 residues in the CDR3. V lost 1 base and J 8 bases, leaving 11 bases between the germline ends. Per germline, CDR1 SEHNR and CDR2 FQNEAQ (reference sequence). The CDR3, as DNA: TGTGCCAGCAGCTTAGATTACGACAGCGGCTACACCTTC. Translated, it gives CASSLDYDSGYTF.

V gene TRBV28 combines with J gene TRBJ2-7; 11 bases map to TRBD2. The CDR3 has 13 amino acids. The J segment lost 4 bases and the V segment lost 6 bases, leaving 2 bases of the junction unmatched. Germline CDR1 reads MDHEN; CDR2 reads SYDVKM. In DNA, the CDR3 is TGTGCCAGCAGGACTAGCGGGGCTTACGAGCAGTACTTC. It is translated as CASRTSGAYEQYF.

This clonotype was observed a few times. The rearrangement joins TRBV24-1 to TRBJ2-2; weak D call: TRBD1 (5 bases). The V gene lost 5 bases and the J gene lost 1 base, with 7 bases spanning the gap. The V gene's germline CDR1 is KGHDR and CDR2 SFDVKD. CDR3 length equals 14 residues. CDR3 residues: CATSGQRNTGELFF. The CDR3 DNA is TGTGCCACCAGTGGACAGAGGAACACCGGGGAGCTGTTTTTT.

This clonotype was recorded a few times. The chain uses TRBV29-1 and TRBJ2-5, with 7 bases that match TRBD1. Germline assignment: CDR1 SQVTM and CDR2 ANQGSEA. J lost 4 bases, V lost 6 bases, and 8 bases had no gene match. The CDR3 spans 13 residues. DNA for the CDR3: TGCAGCGTCCGACAGGGAAGCTCAGAGACCCAGTACTTC. It translates to CSVRQGSSETQYF. The full variable domain, rest sourced from reference TRBV29-1 and TRBJ2-5, is SAVISQKPSRDICQRGTSLTIQCQVDSQVTMMFWYRQQPGQSLTLIATANQGSEATYESGFVIDKFPISRPNLTFSTLTVSNMSPEDSSIYLCSVRQGSSETQYFGPGTRLLVL.

The chain links TRBV5-1 to TRBJ2-5; D gene uncertain. The CDR3 is made up of 16 amino acids. Per the germline V gene, CDR1 is SGHRS and CDR2 is YFSETQ. V shed 0 bases and J shed 2 bases, with 14 bases lying between them. The CDR3 bases are TGCGCCAGCAGCTTGGCCGGAATGGCAGGTCAAGAGACCCAGTACTTC. Translating gives CASSLAGMAGQETQYF. Filled out from reference TRBV5-1 and TRBJ2-5, the complete variable domain reads KAGVTQTPRYLIKTRGQQVTLSCSPISGHRSVSWYQQTPGQGLQFLFEYFSETQRNKGNFPGRFSGRQFSNSRSEMNVSTLELGDSALYLCASSLAGMAGQETQYFGPGTRLLVL.

This clonotype was counted at least ten times. The chain joins TRBV7-6 to TRBJ2-3; a weak D match, TRBD2 (5 bases). CDR1 SGHVS and CDR2 FNYEAQ come from the germline V gene. This CDR3 is 15 amino acids long. V lost 5 bases and J lost 1, with 13 bases in between. DNA of the CDR3: TGTGCCAGCAGCCGCGGGCCAGTGGGCACAGATACGCAGTATTTT. Its translation: CASSRGPVGTDTQYF.

The V gene is TRBV29-1, the J gene TRBJ2-7, with unresolved D. Germline assignment: CDR1 SQVTM and CDR2 ANQGSEA. V gave up 4 bases and J gave up 0 bases, with 10 bases separating them. The CDR3 spans 13 residues. The CDR3 DNA is TGCAGCGTTGTGGGCGGTAGCTCCTACGAGCAGTACTTC. Its protein product is CSVVGGSSYEQYF.

The J gene is TRBJ2-3, the V gene TRBV12-3 or TRBV12-4, with D hard to call. The V and J ends lost 5 bases and 2 bases respectively, with 5 bases between them. The CDR3 runs 12 residues. The CDR3 sequence: CASSTHTDTQYF. The CDR3 DNA reads as TGTGCCAGCAGTACGCACACAGATACGCAGTATTTT.

The rearrangement links TRBV14 to TRBJ1-6; D not resolved. Per the germline V gene, CDR1 is SGHDN and CDR2 is FVKESK. The CDR3 covers 14 residues. Deletions cut 0 bases from V and 8 bases from J, with 8 bases between. The CDR3 nucleotides read TGTGCCAGCAGCCAAGATGCACGCGATTCACCCCTCCACTTT. Translation gives CASSQDARDSPLHF.

The CDR3: CASSRSGISYEQYF. The CDR3 coding sequence is TGTGCCAGCAGCCGTTCCGGGATCTCCTACGAGCAGTACTTC. The chain joins TRBV3-1 to TRBJ2-7; D is possibly TRBD2 (5 bases). The CDR3 sequence is 14 residues long. The germline gives CDR1 LGHDT, CDR2 YNNKEL (reference sequence). Trimming left V 4 bases short and J 0 bases short, with 10 bases between.

This chain connects TRBV27 to TRBJ1-2; no firm D call. The CDR3 runs to 13 residues. Germline V gene lookup returns CDR1 MNHEY and CDR2 SMNVEV (reference sequence). V lost 5 bases and J lost 7, with 14 bases in between. The CDR3, as DNA: TGTGCCAGCAGTCTGCGTTGGAGGGCTGGCTACACCTTC. It encodes CASSLRWRAGYTF.

The gene calls are TRBV20-1 and TRBJ2-1; either TRBD1 or TRBD2 may supply D (6 bases each). This CDR3 spans 15 amino acids. Trimming cost V 5 bases and J 7 bases, with 21 bases left between them. In germline, CDR1 is DFQATT, CDR2 SNEGSKA (reference sequence). CDR3 sequence: CSAGARGGPLNEQFF. The CDR3 DNA is TGCAGTGCTGGGGCCCGAGGGGGGCCCTTAAATGAGCAGTTCTTC.